This section outlines one T cell receptor (beta chain) sequence together with its context. Its antigen is still unknown. No clone much larger than this one lies a single base away; base qualities are absent. Including the terminal cysteine and phenylalanine, the CDR3 comprises 13 residues. The entry retains the CDR3 DNA only, 39 bases that are in frame from base 1. The CDR1 and CDR2 encoded by the germline V gene are ENHRY and SYGVKD. V is clipped by 11 bases and J by 3 bases, and the sequence between their germline boundaries is 13 bases long. The data were obtained in a study of blood T cell repertoires in COVID-19 (TCRdb year 2020). Background on the whole study: The collaborator samples originated in the United States, Italy and Spain and spanned the acute and convalescent phases of COVID-19. The material from the prospective study consisted of cDNA or gDNA derived from T cells, B-cell-depleted T cells, or PBMCs. Subjects who had been exposed to COVID-19, were actively infected with it, or had recovered from it provided the deeply sampled blood TCRbeta repertoires that made up the dataset. The repertoires were released in a freely available public database intended as a resource for research on the immune response to SARS-CoV-2. The samples were drawn from two sources: the first 160 participants of the ongoing ImmuneRACE study, and about 1,300 subjects contributed by 6 global collaborators. The sample metadata nearly always contained a de-identified subject ID, COVID-19 status, age in years and sex. Where HLA class I and class II types were available, the types were taken from metadata supplied by the sample provider, not from assay-based typing.

Participants in the prospective study were aged roughly 18 to 100 years, lived in under 30 United States geographic areas, and enrolled through a virtual design. In the prospective study, cohorts were assigned on the basis of participant-reported clinical history obtained from a screening survey and a study questionnaire. Recovered participants in ImmuneRACE Cohort 3 were defined by two consecutive negative NP/OP PCR tests, clearance by a healthcare professional, or resolution of symptoms. In the prospective study, whole blood, serum and a nasopharyngeal or oropharyngeal swab were collected from each participant by mobile phlebotomists. Prospective study participants could optionally give additional blood draws and questionnaires over an approximately 2-month period. Before DNA extraction, blood samples from the prospective study were shipped at room temperature or frozen. The immunoSEQ Assay, a bias-controlled multiplex PCR, was used to amplify TCRbeta CDR3 regions from genomic DNA. The original pipeline was this. The number of nucleated cells in each sample was estimated by amplification of reference gene primers within the assay. Sequence reads were collapsed and filtered to measure the absolute abundance of every unique TCRbeta CDR3 rearrangement. Productive Simpson clonality was computed per sample as the square root of Simpson's diversity index over productive rearrangements. The immuneACCESS repertoire file appears here via TCRdb, limited to in-frame rearrangements. These files lack a portion of the clones; in checked studies, under half of the deficit traces to unresolved V genes, and the cause of the others is not known. V and J calls and clone size come straight from that table; D and trimming were deduced from the DNA. Within this sample are fewer than 500,000 clones, with 85% to 90% of them counted one time only. The ten largest clones take up roughly 1.1% of the sample.

Overall study results and their limits: How much clinical and demographic metadata was included differed by source and by participant, and the metadata was provided uncurated.

This sequence originates from a man between 25 and 39 years old who had recovered from COVID-19. The chain links TRBV10-3 with TRBJ2-2, with TRBD2 tentatively as D gene (5 bases match). The specimen sequenced was PBMCs or T cells enriched from blood (not recorded which). The CDR3 reads CASALDYTGELFF. The sequence in DNA is TGTGCCTCCGCACTAGATTACACCGGGGAGCTGTTTTTT.